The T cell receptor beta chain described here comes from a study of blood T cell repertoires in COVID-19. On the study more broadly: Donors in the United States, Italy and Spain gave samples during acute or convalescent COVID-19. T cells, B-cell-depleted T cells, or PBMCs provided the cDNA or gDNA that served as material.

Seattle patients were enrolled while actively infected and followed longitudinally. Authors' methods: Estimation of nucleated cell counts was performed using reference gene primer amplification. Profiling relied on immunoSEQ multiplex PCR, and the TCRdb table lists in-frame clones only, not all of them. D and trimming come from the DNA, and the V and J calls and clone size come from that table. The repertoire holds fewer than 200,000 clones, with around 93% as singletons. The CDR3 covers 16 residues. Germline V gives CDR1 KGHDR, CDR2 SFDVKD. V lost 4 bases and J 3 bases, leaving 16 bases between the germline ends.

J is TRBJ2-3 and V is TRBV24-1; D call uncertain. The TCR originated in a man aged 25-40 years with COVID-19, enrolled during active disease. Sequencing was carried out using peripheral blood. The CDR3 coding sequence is TGTGCCACCAGTGACCAGAGGTCCGGTGGTACAGATACGCAGTATTTT. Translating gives CATSDQRSGGTDTQYF.